This T cell receptor beta chain originates from a study of OX40 agonist ivuxolimab in advanced cancers. Whole-study results and caveats: There was clonal expansion of CD4+ and CD8+ blood T cells by week 6 at 0.1 to 3.0 mg/kg.

A word on this clone: What it binds is unknown.

Profiling relied on immunoSEQ multiplex PCR, and the TCRdb table lists in-frame clones only, not all of them. The data hold some 31,000 clones, with 80% to 85% observed a single time. The CDR3 loop spans 18 amino acids. Germline values: CDR1 SGHRS, CDR2 YFSETQ. V was pared by 3 bases and J by 0 bases, with 3 bases of the junction left unmatched. This TCR derives from an adult with an advanced solid tumor such as melanoma, head and neck, liver or kidney cancer. The rearrangement links TRBV5-1 to TRBJ2-2, with 15 bases that match TRBD2. Sequences were derived from CD4+ or CD8+ T cells sorted from blood, sampled in a trial of the OX40 agonist ivuxolimab. CDR3 loop: CASSSGTSGGTNTGELFF. In nucleotides, the CDR3 is TGCGCCAGCAGCTCGGGGACTAGCGGGGGGACGAACACCGGGGAGCTGTTTTTT.